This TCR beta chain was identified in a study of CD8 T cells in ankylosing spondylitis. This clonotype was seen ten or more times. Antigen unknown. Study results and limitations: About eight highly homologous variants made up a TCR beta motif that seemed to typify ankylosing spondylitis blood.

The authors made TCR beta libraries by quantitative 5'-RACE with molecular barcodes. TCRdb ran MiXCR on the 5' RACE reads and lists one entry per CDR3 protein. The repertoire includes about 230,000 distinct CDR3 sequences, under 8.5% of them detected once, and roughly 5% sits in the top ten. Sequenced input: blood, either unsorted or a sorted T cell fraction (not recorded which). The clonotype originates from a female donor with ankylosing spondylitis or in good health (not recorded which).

In DNA form, the CDR3 reads TGTGCCAGCAGCCCTCTAGCGGGGGGTTACAATGAGCAGTTCTTC. Its translation is CASSPLAGGYNEQFF. The chain combines TRBV12-3 or TRBV12-4 with TRBJ2-1; 11 positions match TRBD2. The CDR3 consists of 15 residues. Trimming at V came to 6 bases and at J to 4 bases, leaving 5 bases not matched to a gene.